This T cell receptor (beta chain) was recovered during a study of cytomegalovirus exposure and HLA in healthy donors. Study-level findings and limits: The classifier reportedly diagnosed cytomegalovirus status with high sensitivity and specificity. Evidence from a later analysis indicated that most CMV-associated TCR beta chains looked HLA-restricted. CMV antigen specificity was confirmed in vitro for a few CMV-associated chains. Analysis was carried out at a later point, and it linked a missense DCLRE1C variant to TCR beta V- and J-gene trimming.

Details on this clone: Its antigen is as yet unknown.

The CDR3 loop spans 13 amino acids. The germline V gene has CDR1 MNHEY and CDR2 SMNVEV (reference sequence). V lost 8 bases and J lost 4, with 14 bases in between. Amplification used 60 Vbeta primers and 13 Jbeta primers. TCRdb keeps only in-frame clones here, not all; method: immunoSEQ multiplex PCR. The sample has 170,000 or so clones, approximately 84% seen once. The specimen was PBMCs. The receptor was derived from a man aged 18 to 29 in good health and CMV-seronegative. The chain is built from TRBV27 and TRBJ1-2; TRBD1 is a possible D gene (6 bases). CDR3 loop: CASGLKQGYGYTF. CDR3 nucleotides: TGTGCCAGCGGACTGAAACAGGGCTATGGCTACACCTTC.